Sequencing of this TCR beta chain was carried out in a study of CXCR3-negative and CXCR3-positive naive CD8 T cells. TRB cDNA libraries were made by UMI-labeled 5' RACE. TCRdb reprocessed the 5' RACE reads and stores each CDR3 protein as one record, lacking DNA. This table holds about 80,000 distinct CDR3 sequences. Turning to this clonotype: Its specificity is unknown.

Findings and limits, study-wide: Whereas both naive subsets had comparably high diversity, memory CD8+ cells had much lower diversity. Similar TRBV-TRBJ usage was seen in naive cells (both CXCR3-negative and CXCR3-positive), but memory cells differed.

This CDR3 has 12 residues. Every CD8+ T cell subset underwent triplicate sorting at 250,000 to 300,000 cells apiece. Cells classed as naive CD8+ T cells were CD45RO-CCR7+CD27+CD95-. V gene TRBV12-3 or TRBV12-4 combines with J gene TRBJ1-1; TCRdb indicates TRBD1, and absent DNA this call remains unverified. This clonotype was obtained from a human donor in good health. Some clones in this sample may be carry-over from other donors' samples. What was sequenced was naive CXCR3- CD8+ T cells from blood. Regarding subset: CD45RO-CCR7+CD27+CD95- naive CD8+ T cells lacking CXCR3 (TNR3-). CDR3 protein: CASTTDWGEAFF.